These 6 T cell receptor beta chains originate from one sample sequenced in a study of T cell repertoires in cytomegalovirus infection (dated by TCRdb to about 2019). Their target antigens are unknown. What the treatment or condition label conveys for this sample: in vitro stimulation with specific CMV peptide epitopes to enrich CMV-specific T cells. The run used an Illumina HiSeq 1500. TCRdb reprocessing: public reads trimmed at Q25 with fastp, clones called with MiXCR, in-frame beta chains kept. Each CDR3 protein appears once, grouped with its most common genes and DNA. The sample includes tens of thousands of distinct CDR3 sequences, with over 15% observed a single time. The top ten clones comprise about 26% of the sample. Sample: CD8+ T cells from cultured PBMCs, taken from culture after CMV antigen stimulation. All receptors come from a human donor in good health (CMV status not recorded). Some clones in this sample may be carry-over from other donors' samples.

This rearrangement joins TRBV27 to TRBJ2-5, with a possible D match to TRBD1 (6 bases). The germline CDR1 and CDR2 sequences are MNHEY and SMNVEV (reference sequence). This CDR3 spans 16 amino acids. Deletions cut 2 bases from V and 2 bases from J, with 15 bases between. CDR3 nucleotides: TGTGCCAGCAGTTTAATCAGAGCAGGGGAACAAGAGACCCAGTACTTC. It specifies CASSLIRAGEQETQYF.

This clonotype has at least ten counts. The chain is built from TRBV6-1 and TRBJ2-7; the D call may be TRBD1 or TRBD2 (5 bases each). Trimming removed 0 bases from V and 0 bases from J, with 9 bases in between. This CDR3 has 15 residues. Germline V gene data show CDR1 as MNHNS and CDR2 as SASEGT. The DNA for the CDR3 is TGTGCCAGCAGTGAAGCTGAGGGGAGCTCCTACGAGCAGTACTTC. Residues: CASSEAEGSSYEQYF.

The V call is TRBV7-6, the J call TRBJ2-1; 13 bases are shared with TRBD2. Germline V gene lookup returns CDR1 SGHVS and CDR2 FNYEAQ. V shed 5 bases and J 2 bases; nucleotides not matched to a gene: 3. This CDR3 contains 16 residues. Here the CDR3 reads CASSQGLAGTYNEQFF. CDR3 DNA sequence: TGTGCCAGCAGCCAGGGACTAGCGGGGACCTACAATGAGCAGTTCTTC.

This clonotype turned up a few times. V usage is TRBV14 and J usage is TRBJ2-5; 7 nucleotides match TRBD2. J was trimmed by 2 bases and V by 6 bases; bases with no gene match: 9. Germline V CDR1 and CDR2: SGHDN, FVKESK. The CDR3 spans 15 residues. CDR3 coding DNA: TGTGCCAGCAGTCCGACTAGCACCTATCAAGAGACCCAGTACTTC. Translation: CASSPTSTYQETQYF.

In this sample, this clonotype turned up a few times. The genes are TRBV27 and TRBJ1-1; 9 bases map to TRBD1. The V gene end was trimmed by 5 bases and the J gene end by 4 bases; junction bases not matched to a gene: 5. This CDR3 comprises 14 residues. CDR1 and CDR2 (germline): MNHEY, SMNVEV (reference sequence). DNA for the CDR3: TGTGCCAGCAGTGCAAGGGACAGGGCCACTGAAGCTTTCTTT. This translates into CASSARDRATEAFF.

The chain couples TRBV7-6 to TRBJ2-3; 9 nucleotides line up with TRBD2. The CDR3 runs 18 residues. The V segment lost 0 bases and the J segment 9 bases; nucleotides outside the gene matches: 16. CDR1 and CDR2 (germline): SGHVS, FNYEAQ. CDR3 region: CASSLALQAGGAGRTQYF. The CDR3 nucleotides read TGTGCCAGCAGCTTAGCCTTACAAGCGGGGGGCGCCGGTAGAACGCAGTATTTT.